This passage covers 3 T cell receptor beta chains from one sample sequenced in a study of T-cell memory formation after mild COVID-19. TCRdb itself ran the 5' RACE reads through MiXCR, one entry per CDR3 protein. The sample contains about 130,000 distinct CDR3 sequences, approximately 16% of which appear only once. Sequenced input: PBMCs or a T cell subset sorted from them (not recorded which). Receptors originate from an adult woman who had mild COVID-19 (a few samples of this study predate the infection). Cell type and time point are not known.

This clonotype was counted ten times or more. This chain uses TRBV12-3 or TRBV12-4 with TRBJ2-1; the match to TRBD2 covers 7 bases. Unmatched junction bases numbered 14, after V lost 2 bases and J lost 7 bases. CDR3 length: 17 amino acids. CDR3 bases: TGTGCCAGCAGTTTAAAGGGGAGCGGGATCGTGAGTAATGAGCAGTTCTTC. Amino acids: CASSLKGSGIVSNEQFF.

The rearrangement links TRBV5-1 to TRBJ2-2; D call uncertain. The CDR3 length is 14 residues. Germline lookup yields CDR1 SGHRS and CDR2 YFSETQ. The V gene lost 1 base and the J gene lost 0 bases, with 4 bases spanning the gap. The CDR3 here is CASSLLANTGELFF. Written as DNA, the CDR3 is TGCGCCAGCAGCTTGCTAGCGAACACCGGGGAGCTGTTTTTT.

The V gene is TRBV9, the J gene TRBJ1-2; D is ambiguous. In germline, CDR1 is SGDLS, CDR2 YYNGEE. Trimming cost V 0 bases and J 6 bases, with 6 bases left between them. This CDR3 is 12 amino acids long. CDR3: CASSVGVDGYTF. In nucleotides, the CDR3 is TGTGCCAGCAGCGTAGGGGTGGATGGCTACACCTTC.